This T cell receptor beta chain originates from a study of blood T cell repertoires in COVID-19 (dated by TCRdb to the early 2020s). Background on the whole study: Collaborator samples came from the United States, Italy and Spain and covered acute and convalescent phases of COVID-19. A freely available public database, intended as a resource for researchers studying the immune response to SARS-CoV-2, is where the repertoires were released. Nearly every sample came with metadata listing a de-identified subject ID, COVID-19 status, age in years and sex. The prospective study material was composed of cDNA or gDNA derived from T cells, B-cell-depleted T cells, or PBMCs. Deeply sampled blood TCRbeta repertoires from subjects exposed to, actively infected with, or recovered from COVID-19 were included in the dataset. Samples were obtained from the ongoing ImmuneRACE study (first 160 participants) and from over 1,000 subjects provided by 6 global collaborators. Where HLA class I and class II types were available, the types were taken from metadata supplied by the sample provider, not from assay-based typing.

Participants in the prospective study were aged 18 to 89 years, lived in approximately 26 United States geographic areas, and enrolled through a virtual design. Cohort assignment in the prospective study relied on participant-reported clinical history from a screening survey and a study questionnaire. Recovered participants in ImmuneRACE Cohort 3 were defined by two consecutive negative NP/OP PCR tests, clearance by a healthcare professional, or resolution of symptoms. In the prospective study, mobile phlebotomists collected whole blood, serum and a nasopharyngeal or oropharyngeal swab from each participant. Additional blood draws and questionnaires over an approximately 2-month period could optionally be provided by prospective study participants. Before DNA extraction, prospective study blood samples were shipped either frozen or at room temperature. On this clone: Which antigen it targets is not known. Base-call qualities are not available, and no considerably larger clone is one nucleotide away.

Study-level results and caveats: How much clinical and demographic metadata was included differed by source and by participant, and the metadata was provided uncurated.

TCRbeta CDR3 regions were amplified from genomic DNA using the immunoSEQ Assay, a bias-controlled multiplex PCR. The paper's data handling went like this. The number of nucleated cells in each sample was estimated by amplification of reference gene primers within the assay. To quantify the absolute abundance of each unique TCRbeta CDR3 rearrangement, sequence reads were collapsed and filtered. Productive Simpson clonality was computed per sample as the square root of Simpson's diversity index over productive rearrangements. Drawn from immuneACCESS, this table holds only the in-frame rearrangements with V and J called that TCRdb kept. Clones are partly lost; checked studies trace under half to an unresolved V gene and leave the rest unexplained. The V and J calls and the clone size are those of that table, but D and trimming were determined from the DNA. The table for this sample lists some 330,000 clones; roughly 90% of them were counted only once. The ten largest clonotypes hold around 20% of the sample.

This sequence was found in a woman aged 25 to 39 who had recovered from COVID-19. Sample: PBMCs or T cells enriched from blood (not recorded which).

The DNA sequence follows: TGTGCCAGCTCACCACCGGGGGGGACCGTCTACGAGCAGTACTTC. This translates into CASSPPGGTVYEQYF. The V and J segments used are TRBV18 and TRBJ2-7, and 7 junction bases match TRBD2. Reading the germline V gene gives CDR1 KGHSH and CDR2 LQKENI. CDR3 length: 15 amino acids, cysteine to phenylalanine. Here the CDR3 DNA is all that survives: 45 bases in frame from base 1. V has 0 bases trimmed and J has 3 bases trimmed; junction bases matching no gene number 5.